This T cell receptor (beta chain) was documented in a study of cytomegalovirus exposure and HLA in healthy donors. PCR used 60 Vbeta primers and 13 Jbeta primers. TCRdb's table, derived via immunoSEQ multiplex PCR, lists solely in-frame clones and lacks some. The profile shows 150,000 to 200,000 clones, roughly 87% of them singletons. The trim removed 5 bases at V and 5 bases at J, leaving 4 bases unmatched. The CDR3 is 14 amino acids. CDR1 and CDR2 (germline): SQVTM, ANQGSEA. Sequenced material: PBMCs. The TCR sequence derives from a man aged 50 to 60 in good health and CMV-seronegative. The chain carries TRBV29-1 and TRBJ2-2; TRBD1 matches at 11 bases. CDR3 sequence reads: CSVIGQGATGELFF. For the CDR3, the DNA is TGCAGCGTTATCGGACAGGGGGCAACCGGGGAGCTGTTTTTT.